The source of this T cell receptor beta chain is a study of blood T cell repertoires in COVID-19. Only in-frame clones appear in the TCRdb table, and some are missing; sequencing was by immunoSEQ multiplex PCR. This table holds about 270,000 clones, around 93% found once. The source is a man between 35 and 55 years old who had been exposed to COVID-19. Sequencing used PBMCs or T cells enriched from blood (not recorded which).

CDR3 loop: CASRLLASGTGELFF. The CDR3 region has the DNA TGTGCCAGTAGGTTATTAGCGAGCGGGACCGGGGAGCTGTTTTTT. The gene calls are TRBV19 and TRBJ2-2; tentatively, D is TRBD2 (6 bases). Germline V lookup: CDR1 LNHDA, CDR2 SQIVND (reference sequence). This CDR3 region has 15 residues. Between the trimmed V and J ends, which lost 6 bases and 5 bases, there was a span of 16 bases.